This TCR beta chain stems from a study of T cell responses to AZD1222 COVID-19 vaccine. V was shortened by 3 bases and J by 3 bases, with 5 bases between the two germline ends. CDR3 length: 12 residues. Repertoires were generated with immunoSEQ multiplex PCR, while TCRdb's copy carries only in-frame clones and drops some. The profile covers around 120,000 clones, with roughly 90% appearing a single time and around 2.8% taken by the ten largest. This clonotype was sampled from an adult in good health. J is TRBJ1-2 and V is TRBV12-3 or TRBV12-4, with D hard to call. The sample here was peripheral blood, taken on day 0 of AZD1222 vaccination. The DNA of the CDR3 is TGTGCCAGCAGTTTTGTTGACTATGGCTACACCTTC. It specifies CASSFVDYGYTF.